Each of the 23 T cell receptor beta chains below was sequenced from the same sample in a study of blood T cell repertoires in COVID-19. The assay was immunoSEQ multiplex PCR, and TCRdb's table has in-frame clones only and misses some. The table shows 250,000 to 400,000 clones, with approximately 89% occurring only once. The specimen sequenced was PBMCs or T cells enriched from blood (not recorded which). The receptors were sampled from a woman in her twenties or thirties who had recovered from COVID-19.

The chain has TRBV5-4 and TRBJ1-6; D is perhaps TRBD1 (6 bases). The CDR3 has 17 amino acids. CDR1 is SGHNT, CDR2 YYREEE, per germline (reference sequence). Trimming took 4 bases from V and 0 from J, leaving 14 bases between them. CDR3 DNA sequence: TGTGCCAGCAGCCTCGGGACGGACAGCTCCTATAATTCACCCCTCCACTTT. Its translation: CASSLGTDSSYNSPLHF.

The chain combines TRBV5-1 with TRBJ2-7, with TRBD2 identical over 13 bases. The ends lost 3 bases at V and 2 bases at J; junction bases unmatched: 17. This CDR3 has 20 residues. CDR1 is SGHRS and CDR2 is YFSETQ in the germline V gene. CDR3 sequence: CASSWNAAGTSGTITYEQYF. The CDR3 DNA reads TGCGCCAGCAGCTGGAACGCTGCCGGGACTAGCGGGACGATAACCTACGAGCAGTACTTC.

Regarding this clone: Distinct nucleotide sequences in the sample also encode this CDR3. This sequence joins TRBV3-1 (or the pseudogene TRBV3-2) and TRBJ1-1; a weak D match, TRBD1 (5 bases). In germline, CDR1 is LGHDT, CDR2 YNNKEL (reference sequence). V was pared by 1 base and J by 5 bases, with 11 bases between. CDR3 length: 14 residues. CDR3 DNA: TGTGCCAGCAGCCAAGCGGGGGGTGGGACTGAAGCTTTCTTT. Translating it yields CASSQAGGGTEAFF.

V usage is TRBV29-1 and J usage is TRBJ1-1, with unresolved D. Trimming shortened V by 7 bases and J by 4 bases, and 13 bases separated the two germline ends. This CDR3 region has 12 residues. Germline V lookup: CDR1 SQVTM, CDR2 ANQGSEA. This CDR3 reads CSGNPGLTEAFF. CDR3 in DNA: TGCAGCGGTAACCCTGGACTCACTGAAGCTTTCTTT.

This clone appeared a single time. The chain couples TRBV5-1 to TRBJ2-6; 7 nucleotides line up with TRBD1. The CDR3 is 18 amino acids. CDR1 is SGHRS and CDR2 is YFSETQ in the germline V gene. The V segment lost 3 bases and the J segment 0 bases; nucleotides outside the gene matches: 9. The CDR3 DNA reads as TGCGCCAGCAGCTCGTCCGGGACAGCCGGCTCTGGGGCCAACGTCCTGACTTTC. Amino acid sequence: CASSSSGTAGSGANVLTF.

The chain joins TRBV19 to TRBJ1-4; no firm D call. Deletions cut 3 bases from V and 6 bases from J, with 8 bases between. The CDR3 has 13 amino acids. Germline CDR1 and CDR2: LNHDA and SQIVND (reference sequence). CDR3 sequence: CASSIRRDEKLFF. CDR3 coding DNA: TGTGCCAGTAGTATCCGTCGGGATGAAAAACTGTTTTTT. Full variable domain (outside the CDR3, taken from reference TRBV19 and TRBJ1-4): DGGITQSPKYLFRKEGQNVTLSCEQNLNHDAMYWYRQDPGQGLRLIYYSQIVNDFQKGDIAEGYSVSREKKESFPLTVTSAQKNPTAFYLCASSIRRDEKLFFGSGTQLSVL.

Note on this clone: One junction end disagrees with the germline gene, perhaps due to a read error. The V and J genes are TRBV6-1 and TRBJ1-1; 7 bases agree with TRBD1. The CDR3 has 13 residues. CDR1 MNHNS and CDR2 SASEGT come from the germline V gene. Here the CDR3 DNA reads TGTGCCAGCAGTGAAGTCGGGGAGACAGGGTCCGACTTT. It translates to CASSEVGETGSDF.

This clone was observed a handful of times. The chain uses TRBV6-5 and TRBJ1-2; D might be TRBD1 (5 bases). The V end was cut by 6 bases, the J end by 0 bases, with 11 bases between. The CDR3 contains 14 residues. Germline loops: CDR1 MNHEY, CDR2 SVGAGI. In DNA form, the CDR3 reads TGTGCCAGCAGAGACAAGGGGCCTAACTATGGCTACACCTTC. Translating gives CASRDKGPNYGYTF.

The V call is TRBV6-5, the J call TRBJ1-2; 8 bases line up with TRBD1. V was clipped by 4 bases and J by 6 bases; unmatched bases: 13. The CDR3 length is 16 residues. Germline values: CDR1 MNHEY, CDR2 SVGAGI. CDR3 protein: CASSSDRGWGLDGYTF. CDR3 DNA: TGTGCCAGCAGTTCAGACAGGGGATGGGGCCTAGATGGCTACACCTTC.

The chain joins TRBV15 to TRBJ2-5; D is perhaps TRBD2 (5 bases). Germline CDR1 LNHNV, CDR2 YYDKDF (reference sequence). CDR3 length equals 15 residues. V was shortened by 5 bases and J by 7 bases, with 20 bases between the two germline ends. The CDR3 protein is CATSGSERGAGTQYF. The CDR3 nucleotides are TGTGCCACCAGCGGATCAGAACGGGGTGCGGGGACCCAGTACTTC.

This clone occurred many times. The rearrangement uses TRBV6-6 and TRBJ2-7; 7 bases are shared with TRBD1. The germline CDR1 and CDR2 sequences are MNHNY and SVGAGI (reference sequence). CDR3 size: 12 residues. J lost 3 bases, V lost 7 bases, and 3 bases had no gene match. CDR3 region: CASTAGGYEQYF. The DNA for the CDR3 is TGTGCCAGCACTGCAGGGGGCTACGAGCAGTACTTC.

J is TRBJ2-2 and V is TRBV13; TRBD1 agrees at 8 bases. Trimming at V came to 8 bases and at J to 4 bases, leaving 9 bases not matched to a gene. Germline assignment: CDR1 PRHDT and CDR2 FYEKMQ (reference sequence). This CDR3 is 15 amino acids long. For the CDR3, the DNA is TGTGCCAGCGACAGGGGTGGCTCTGGCACCGGGGAGCTGTTTTTT. This translates into CASDRGGSGTGELFF.

The chain is built from TRBV15 and TRBJ1-2; the match to TRBD1 covers 8 bases. CDR1 and CDR2 from the germline V gene are LNHNV and YYDKDF (reference sequence). This CDR3 has 16 amino acids. The V gene end was trimmed by 0 bases and the J gene end by 7 bases; junction bases not matched to a gene: 10. CDR3 loop: CATSREPTGVGVGYTF. Here the CDR3 DNA reads TGTGCCACCAGCAGAGAACCGACAGGGGTAGGGGTTGGCTACACCTTC.

V and J are TRBV2 and TRBJ1-1; tentatively, D is TRBD1 (5 bases). This CDR3 region has 14 residues. Germline assignment: CDR1 SNHLY and CDR2 FYNNEI. The V gene lost 3 bases and the J gene lost 5 bases, with 13 bases spanning the gap. CDR3 loop: CASSEGGRVTEAFF. The CDR3 nucleotides are TGTGCCAGCAGTGAGGGGGGGAGGGTTACTGAAGCTTTCTTT.

The genes are TRBV7-9 and TRBJ1-6; D might be TRBD1 (6 bases). The CDR3 runs 16 residues. Trimming shortened V by 4 bases and J by 8 bases, and 18 bases separated the two germline ends. The germline V gene has CDR1 SEHNR and CDR2 FQNEAQ (reference sequence). CDR3 sequence (DNA): TGTGCCAGCAGCTCCCGACGGATGCAGGGGTATTCACCCCTCCACTTT. It codes for CASSSRRMQGYSPLHF.

This chain uses TRBV3-1 (or the pseudogene TRBV3-2) with TRBJ1-2, with TRBD1 matching over 8 bases. Trimming at V came to 1 base and at J to 7 bases, leaving 5 bases not matched to a gene. This CDR3 region has 14 residues. The germline V gene has CDR1 LGHDT and CDR2 YNNKEL (reference sequence). CDR3 in amino acids: CASSQATGGGGYTF. CDR3 nucleotide sequence: TGTGCCAGCAGCCAAGCTACAGGGGGAGGTGGCTACACCTTC.

J is TRBJ1-2 and V is TRBV5-1; D gene ambiguous. Germline V lookup: CDR1 SGHRS, CDR2 YFSETQ. Trimming took off 6 bases at V and 5 bases at J, with 20 bases between the two ends. The CDR3 length is 15 residues. The CDR3 DNA reads as TGCGCCAGCAACGAGGACGGCGGGGTACGTTATGGCTACACCTTC. Amino acids: CASNEDGGVRYGYTF. The complete variable domain, with remaining parts taken from reference TRBV5-1 and TRBJ1-2, reads KAGVTQTPRYLIKTRGQQVTLSCSPISGHRSVSWYQQTPGQGLQFLFEYFSETQRNKGNFPGRFSGRQFSNSRSEMNVSTLELGDSALYLCASNEDGGVRYGYTFGSGTRLTVV.

V usage is TRBV6-6 and J usage is TRBJ2-7; no definite D call. The CDR3 spans 13 residues. Trimming took off 5 bases at V and 6 bases at J, with 14 bases between the two ends. The germline gives CDR1 MNHNY, CDR2 SVGAGI (reference sequence). The CDR3 sequence: CASSLRPWVEQYF. CDR3 in DNA: TGTGCCAGCAGTCTCAGGCCCTGGGTCGAGCAGTACTTC.

The V call is TRBV5-5, the J call TRBJ1-2; 8 bases are shared with TRBD1. V was clipped by 0 bases and J by 5 bases; unmatched bases: 9. This CDR3 comprises 16 residues. Germline values: CDR1 SGHKS, CDR2 YYEKEE (reference sequence). Here the CDR3 DNA reads TGTGCCAGCAGCTTGGACAGGGGGAGTGGTGGGTATGGCTACACCTTC. Translated: CASSLDRGSGGYGYTF.

V gene TRBV7-9 combines with J gene TRBJ2-5, with 9 positions matching TRBD1. CDR3 length: 16 residues. Germline CDR1 SEHNR, CDR2 FQNEAQ (reference sequence). J lost 2 bases, V lost 4 bases, and 8 bases had no gene match. The CDR3 nucleotides are TGTGCCAGCAGCTCACAGGGGGCGAGAGTGCAAGAGACCCAGTACTTC. Protein product: CASSSQGARVQETQYF.

This clone was seen only a few times. Additional DNA sequences in this sample encode the identical CDR3. The rearrangement links TRBV5-1 to TRBJ1-6, with TRBD1 identical over 9 bases. The CDR3 has 15 residues. V lost 2 bases to trimming and J lost 7 bases; unmatched junction nucleotides: 4. Germline-derived CDR1 and CDR2 are SGHRS and YFSETQ. This CDR3 is CASSLDTGGNSPLHF. In nucleotides, the CDR3 is TGCGCCAGCAGCTTAGACACAGGGGGCAATTCACCCCTCCACTTT.

The V gene is TRBV15, the J gene TRBJ2-5; D may be TRBD1 (5 bases). The CDR3 contains 15 residues. In germline, CDR1 is LNHNV, CDR2 YYDKDF (reference sequence). V lost 0 bases and J lost 5, with 13 bases in between. The CDR3 loop reads CATSRDASGSETQYF. The DNA of the CDR3 is TGTGCCACCAGCAGAGATGCGTCAGGGTCGGAGACCCAGTACTTC.

The V and J genes are TRBV7-2 and TRBJ2-7, with D possibly being TRBD2 (5 bases). V was shortened by 8 bases and J by 0 bases, with 11 bases between the two germline ends. CDR3 length: 13 residues. CDR1 and CDR2 (germline): SGHTA, FQGNSA. The DNA of the CDR3 is TGTGCCAGCGGCGGCGGAGGCTCCTACGAGCAGTACTTC. This translates into CASGGGGSYEQYF.